This T cell receptor beta chain was recorded in a study of blood T cell repertoires in COVID-19 (dated by TCRdb to between 2020 and 2021). Describing the broader study: Collaborator samples came from the United States, Italy and Spain and covered acute and convalescent phases of COVID-19. The material from the prospective study consisted of cDNA or gDNA derived from T cells, B-cell-depleted T cells, or PBMCs. Deeply sampled blood TCRbeta repertoires from subjects exposed to, actively infected with, or recovered from COVID-19 were included in the dataset. The repertoires were released in a freely available public database meant as a resource for research on the immune response to SARS-CoV-2. Samples came from the ongoing ImmuneRACE study (first 160 participants) plus 1,254 subjects from 6 global collaborators. Sample metadata almost always included a de-identified subject ID, COVID-19 status, age in years and sex. HLA class I and class II types, where available, came from metadata supplied by the sample provider rather than from assay-based typing. Results the study describes overall, beyond this receptor: The quantity of clinical and demographic metadata differed by source and by participant and was supplied without curation.

Enrolling through a virtual design, the prospective study's participants ranged in age from roughly 18 to 89 years and lived across roughly 23 United States geographic areas. To assign participants to cohorts, the prospective study relied on clinical history that participants themselves reported in a screening survey and a study questionnaire. ImmuneRACE Cohort 3 recovered participants were defined by two consecutive negative NP/OP PCR tests, healthcare professional clearance, or symptom resolution. Mobile phlebotomists in the prospective study collected whole blood, serum and a nasopharyngeal or oropharyngeal swab from every participant. Prospective study participants could optionally give additional blood draws and questionnaires over an approximately two-month period. Prospective study blood samples were shipped either frozen or at room temperature before DNA extraction. The immunoSEQ Assay, a bias-controlled multiplex PCR, was used to amplify TCRbeta CDR3 regions from genomic DNA. Concerning the study's data processing: Nucleated cell counts per sample were estimated from amplification of reference gene primers within the assay. Sequence reads were collapsed and filtered to measure the absolute abundance of every unique TCRbeta CDR3 rearrangement. For each sample, productive Simpson clonality was calculated by taking the square root of Simpson's diversity index across productive rearrangements. TCRdb's version of the immuneACCESS table is confined to in-frame rearrangements and falls short of the full clone set. An unresolved V gene accounts for under half of the shortfall where checked; the remainder is of unknown origin. D and trimming come from the DNA, and the V and J calls and clone size come from that table. This sample has a few hundred thousand clones in its table, and 70% to 90% of those were observed once. The ten largest clones add up to approximately 1.2% of the sample.

Via the germline V gene, CDR1 is SGHNT and CDR2 YENEEA. Trimming accounts for 5 bases at V and 4 bases at J, while the number of junction bases matched to no gene is 6. Inclusive of the bounding cysteine and phenylalanine, the CDR3 is 15 residues long. Only CDR3 DNA is held: 45 bases, read in frame from base 1. In the case of this clone: Its antigen is not yet known. No qualities accompany the bases; no much larger clone lies one base away.

The rearranged chain carries TRBV11-3 and TRBJ2-2, with 8 bases matching TRBD1. The sequencing sample was made of PBMCs or T cells enriched from blood (not recorded which). This TCR was sampled from a man in his thirties or forties who had recovered from COVID-19. The nucleotide sequence reads as follows: TGTGCCAGCAGCCCCGGACAGGGTTTCACCGGGGAGCTGTTTTTT. It translates to CASSPGQGFTGELFF.